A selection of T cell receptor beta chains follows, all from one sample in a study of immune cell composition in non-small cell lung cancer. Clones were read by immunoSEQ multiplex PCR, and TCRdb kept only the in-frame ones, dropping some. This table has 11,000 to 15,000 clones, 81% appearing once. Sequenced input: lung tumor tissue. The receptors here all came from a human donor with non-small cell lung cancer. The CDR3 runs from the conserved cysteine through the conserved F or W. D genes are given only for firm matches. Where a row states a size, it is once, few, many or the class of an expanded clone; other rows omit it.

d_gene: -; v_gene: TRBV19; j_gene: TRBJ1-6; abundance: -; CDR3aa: CASSPQVLGNSPLHF; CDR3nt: TGTGCCAGTAGTCCACAGGTCTTGGGAAATTCACCCCTCCACTTT
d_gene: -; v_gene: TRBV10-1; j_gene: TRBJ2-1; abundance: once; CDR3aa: CASSLGGNGEQFF; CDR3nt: TGCGCCAGCTCATTGGGTGGTAATGGTGAGCAGTTCTTC
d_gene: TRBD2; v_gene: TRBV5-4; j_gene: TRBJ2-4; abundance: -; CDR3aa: CASSSLAEKNIQYF; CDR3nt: TGTGCCAGCAGCTCTCTAGCGGAGAAAAACATTCAGTACTTC
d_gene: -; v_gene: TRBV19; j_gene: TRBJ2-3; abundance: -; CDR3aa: CASSPQRRVADTQYF; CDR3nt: TGTGCCAGTAGCCCCCAGCGGAGGGTAGCAGATACGCAGTATTTT
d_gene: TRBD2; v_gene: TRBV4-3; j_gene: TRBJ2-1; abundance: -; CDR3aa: CASSQQLAGGYNEQFF; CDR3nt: TGCGCCAGCAGCCAGCAACTAGCGGGAGGCTACAATGAGCAGTTCTTC
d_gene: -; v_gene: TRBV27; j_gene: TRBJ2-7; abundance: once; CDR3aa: CASSGGSRREQYF; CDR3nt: TGTGCCAGCAGTGGGGGGTCCCGGCGCGAGCAGTACTTC
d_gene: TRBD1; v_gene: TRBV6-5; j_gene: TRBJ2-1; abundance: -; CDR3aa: CASSPGTVNNEQFF; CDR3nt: TGTGCCAGCAGCCCCGGGACAGTAAACAATGAGCAGTTCTTC
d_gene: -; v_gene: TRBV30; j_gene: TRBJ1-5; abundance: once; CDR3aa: CAWSVRVDQPQHF; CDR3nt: TGTGCCTGGAGTGTCCGGGTAGATCAGCCCCAGCATTTT
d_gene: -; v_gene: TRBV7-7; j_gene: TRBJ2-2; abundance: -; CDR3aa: CASSLQKNTGELFF; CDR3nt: TGTGCTAGCAGCTTACAGAAGAACACCGGGGAGCTGTTTTTT
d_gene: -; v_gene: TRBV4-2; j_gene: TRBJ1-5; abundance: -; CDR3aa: CASSQEGELGNQPQHF; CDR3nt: TGTGCCAGCAGCCAAGAAGGCGAGTTAGGCAATCAGCCCCAGCATTTT
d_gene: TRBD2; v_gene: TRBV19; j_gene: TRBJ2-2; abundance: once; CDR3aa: CASSILAGVNTGELFF; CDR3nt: TGTGCCAGTAGTATACTAGCGGGAGTTAACACCGGGGAGCTGTTTTTT
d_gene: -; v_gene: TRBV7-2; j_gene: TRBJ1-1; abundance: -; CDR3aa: CASSLEYLETYYTEAFF; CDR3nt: TGTGCCAGCAGCTTAGAGTACCTTGAAACATACTACACTGAAGCTTTCTTT
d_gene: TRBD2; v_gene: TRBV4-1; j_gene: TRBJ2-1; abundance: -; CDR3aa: CASSRTTSGSPFDEQFF; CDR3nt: TGCGCCAGCAGCCGGACGACTAGCGGGAGCCCTTTTGATGAGCAGTTCTTC
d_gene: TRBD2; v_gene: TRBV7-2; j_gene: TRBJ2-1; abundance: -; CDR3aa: CASSLESGTTNEQFF; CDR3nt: TGTGCCAGCAGCTTAGAGTCTGGGACTACCAATGAGCAGTTCTTC
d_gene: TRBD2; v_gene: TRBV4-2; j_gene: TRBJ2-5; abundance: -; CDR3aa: CASSQQALAGGETQYF; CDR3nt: TGTGCCAGCAGCCAACAAGCACTAGCGGGAGGAGAGACCCAGTACTTC
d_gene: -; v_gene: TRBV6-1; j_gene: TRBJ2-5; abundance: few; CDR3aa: CASSDTGSETQYF; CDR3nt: TGTGCCAGCAGTGATACAGGGTCAGAGACCCAGTACTTC
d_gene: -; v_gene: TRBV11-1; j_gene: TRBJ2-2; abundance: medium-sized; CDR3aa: CASSLEDSLNTGELFF; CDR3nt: TGTGCCAGCAGCTTAGAGGACAGTTTGAACACCGGGGAGCTGTTTTTT
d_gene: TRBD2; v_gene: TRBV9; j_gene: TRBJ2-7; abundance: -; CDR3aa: CASSVGTSGSYEQYF; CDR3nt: TGTGCCAGCAGCGTAGGGACTAGCGGTTCTTACGAGCAGTACTTC
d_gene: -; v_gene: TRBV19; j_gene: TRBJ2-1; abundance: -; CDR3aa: CASSIRRDEQFF; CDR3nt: TGTGCCAGTAGTATCCGTAGAGATGAGCAGTTCTTC
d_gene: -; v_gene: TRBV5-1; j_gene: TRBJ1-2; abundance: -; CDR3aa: CASSFRQGESYTF; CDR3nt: TGCGCCAGCAGCTTCCGTCAGGGAGAGAGCTACACCTTC
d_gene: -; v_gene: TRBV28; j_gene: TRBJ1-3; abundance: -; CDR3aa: CASSPDPSSYTIYF; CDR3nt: TGTGCCAGCAGCCCCGATCCATCTAGTTACACCATATATTTT